This T cell receptor beta chain was sequenced for a study of cytomegalovirus exposure and HLA in healthy donors. At the level of the study: Early release data held approximately 81 million unique TCRs from HLA-typed donors. Study-wide points: Productive rates of about 90% or about 30% were seen for most TCR beta V segments in an earlier analysis. On later analysis, the bulk of CMV-associated TCR beta chains appeared to be HLA-restricted.

On this clone itself: Antigen: not known.

Per the germline V gene, CDR1 is SGHRS and CDR2 is YFSETQ. The CDR3 length is 16 residues. The V gene lost 0 bases and the J gene lost 0 bases, with 12 bases spanning the gap. Healthy donors of bone marrow made up the group. Use of 60 Vbeta and 13 Jbeta primers characterized the PCR. This table comes from immunoSEQ multiplex PCR, and its TCRdb copy is limited to in-frame clones, with some not included. The data contain approximately 120,000 clones, about four fifths of them singletons. The sequenced sample was PBMCs. This TCR came from a woman aged 55-69 years in good health and CMV-seropositive. The chain joins TRBV5-1 to TRBJ1-1; D uncertain. The chain's CDR3 is CASSLGTVPLNTEAFF. Here the CDR3 DNA reads TGCGCCAGCAGCTTGGGTACAGTTCCCCTGAACACTGAAGCTTTCTTT.